The source of this TCR beta chain is a study of cytomegalovirus exposure and HLA in healthy donors. The CDR3 extends over 16 amino acids. CDR1 SGDLS and CDR2 YYNGEE come from the germline V gene. V lost 0 bases to trimming and J lost 10 bases; unmatched junction nucleotides: 10. The PCR was carried out with 60 Vbeta primers and 13 Jbeta primers. Measured with immunoSEQ multiplex PCR; TCRdb has only the in-frame clones, and not every one. The sample has roughly 240,000 clones, roughly 78% seen once; the top ten hold about 0.47%. This clone was seen more than once but under ten times. Sequenced sample: PBMCs. The chain has TRBV9 and TRBJ1-6; 7 nucleotides line up with TRBD1. The sequence came from a boy aged 5-17 years in good health and CMV-seronegative. The CDR3 region has the DNA TGTGCCAGCAGCGTAGGGGGTCCGTCAGGGGGGTCACCCCTCCACTTT. Its translation is CASSVGGPSGGSPLHF.